Included here is one TCR beta chain sequence, with context. What it binds is unknown. This sample is part of a study of CXCR3-negative and CXCR3-positive naive CD8 T cells. Points from the study as a whole: Researchers report that CXCR3-positive naive cells carry more hydrophobic TRB CDR3s than CXCR3-negative naive cells.

The authors prepared UMI-labeled TRB cDNA libraries by 5' RACE. TCRdb processed the 5' RACE reads again and assigns one entry to each CDR3 protein, with no DNA. The sample holds some 48,000 distinct CDR3 sequences. The CDR3 consists of 15 residues. Specimen: naive CXCR3- CD8+ T cells from blood. Subset given: CD45RO-CCR7+CD27+CD95- naive CD8+ T cells lacking CXCR3 (TNR3-). This sequence joins TRBV12-3 or TRBV12-4 and TRBJ1-1; TCRdb returns TRBD1, unconfirmable since there is no DNA. This sequence was found in a human donor in good health. Some clones in this sample may be carry-over from other donors' samples. The CDR3 region is CASSLTGQPNTEAFF.